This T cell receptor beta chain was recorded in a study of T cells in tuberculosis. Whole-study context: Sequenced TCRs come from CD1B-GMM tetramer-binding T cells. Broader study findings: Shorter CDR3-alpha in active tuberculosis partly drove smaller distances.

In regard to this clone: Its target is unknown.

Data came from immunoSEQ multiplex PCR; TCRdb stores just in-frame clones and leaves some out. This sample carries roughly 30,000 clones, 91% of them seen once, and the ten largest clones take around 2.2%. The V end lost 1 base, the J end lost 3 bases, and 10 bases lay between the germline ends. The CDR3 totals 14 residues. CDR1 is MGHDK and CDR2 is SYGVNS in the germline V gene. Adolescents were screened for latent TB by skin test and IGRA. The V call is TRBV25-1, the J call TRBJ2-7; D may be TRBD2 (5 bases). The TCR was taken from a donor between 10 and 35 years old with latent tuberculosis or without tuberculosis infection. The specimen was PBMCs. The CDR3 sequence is CASSESGVGYEQYF. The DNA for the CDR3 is TGTGCCAGCAGTGAATCCGGGGTGGGCTACGAGCAGTACTTC.